The source of this T cell receptor beta chain is a study of blood T cell repertoires in COVID-19. In the study overall: In each case, the material was cDNA or gDNA derived from T cells, B-cell-depleted T cells, or PBMCs.

This CDR3 comprises 17 residues. J lost 1 base, V lost 2 bases, and 5 bases had no gene match. CDR1 and CDR2 (germline): SGDLS, YYNGEE. Sequenced by immunoSEQ multiplex PCR; TCRdb stores in-frame clones only, minus some. The data show approximately 200,000 clones, with about 84% seen just once and about 1.8% held by the top ten. Study members were between roughly 18 and 89 years old and lived in over 20 US regions. Assignments of participants to cohorts depended upon their own reported clinical history. Recovery among Cohort 3 donors was established by two negative PCRs, clearance, or symptom resolution.

The origin of this receptor is a man in his fifties or sixties who had recovered from COVID-19. What was sequenced was PBMCs or T cells enriched from blood (not recorded which). V gene TRBV9 combines with J gene TRBJ2-2; 10 nucleotides agree with TRBD2. CDR3 bases: TGTGCCAGCAGCGTCACCGGACTAGCGGTGAACACCGGGGAGCTGTTTTTT. Protein sequence: CASSVTGLAVNTGELFF.